The 8 T cell receptor beta chains below were found in one sample sequenced in a study of T cell responses to AZD1222 COVID-19 vaccine. Assay used: immunoSEQ multiplex PCR; TCRdb lists only in-frame clones, some missing. The table includes some 150,000 clones, around nine tenths detected once. The sequenced sample was peripheral blood, obtained on day 0 of AZD1222 vaccination. These TCRs come from an adult in good health.

The CDR3, as DNA: TGTGCCAGCAGTGAAGCTTGGGAGGCCCACTCCTACGAGCAGTACTTC. As protein: CASSEAWEAHSYEQYF. The rearrangement links TRBV6-1 to TRBJ2-7; D is perhaps TRBD2 (6 bases). Trimming removed 0 bases from V and 0 bases from J, with 12 bases in between. Per the germline V gene, CDR1 is MNHNS and CDR2 is SASEGT. The CDR3 contains 16 residues.

The chain links TRBV10-3 to TRBJ1-2; 10 positions agree with TRBD1. The length of the CDR3 is 13 residues. Germline lookup yields CDR1 ENHRY and CDR2 SYGVKD. After removal of 8 bases from V and 1 base from J, the junction contained 1 base not matched to a gene. The CDR3, as DNA: TGTGCCATCGGACAGGGGGTTAACTATGGCTACACCTTC. It specifies CAIGQGVNYGYTF.

Only one count was recorded for this clone. The genes are TRBV5-1 and TRBJ1-6; no clear D gene. Deletions cut 0 bases from V and 2 bases from J, with 6 bases between. Germline lookup yields CDR1 SGHRS and CDR2 YFSETQ. The CDR3 is 15 residues long. The CDR3 nucleotides are TGCGCCAGCAGCTTGGAGATTACCTATAATTCACCCCTCCACTTT. It is translated as CASSLEITYNSPLHF.

The chain has TRBV6-1 and TRBJ1-3; D unclear. CDR1 MNHNS and CDR2 SASEGT come from the germline V gene. The ends were cut back, 1 base at V and 0 bases at J, with 7 bases in the middle. There are 15 residues in the CDR3. CDR3: CASSEVHFSGNTIYF. The CDR3 bases are TGTGCCAGCAGTGAAGTGCATTTCTCTGGAAACACCATATATTTT.

The chain recombines TRBV7-9 with TRBJ1-2; perhaps TRBD1 as D (6 bases). The CDR3 is 16 residues long. Trimming cost V 1 base and J 4 bases, with 16 bases left between them. Germline V lookup: CDR1 SEHNR, CDR2 FQNEAQ (reference sequence). The CDR3 bases are TGTGCCAGCAGCTTAGTCACAGGGTTCCGGGGCTATGGCTACACCTTC. Amino acid sequence: CASSLVTGFRGYGYTF.

The V gene is TRBV7-9, the J gene TRBJ1-4; TRBD1 aligns across 7 bases. The CDR3 covers 14 residues. CDR1 and CDR2 from the germline V gene are SEHNR and FQNEAQ (reference sequence). J gave up 7 bases and V 5 bases, and 7 bases lay outside the gene matches. Written as DNA, the CDR3 is TGTGCCAGCAGCCCATGGGACAGTTTTGAAAAACTGTTTTTT. It codes for CASSPWDSFEKLFF.

V and J are TRBV19 and TRBJ1-6, with 7 positions matching TRBD1. The CDR3 consists of 14 residues. The germline CDR1 and CDR2 sequences are LNHDA and SQIVND (reference sequence). V trimming: 5 bases; J trimming: 5 bases; junction bases outside the gene matches: 3. The CDR3 here is CASSGTGDNSPLHF. The CDR3 DNA sequence: TGTGCCAGTAGTGGTACAGGGGATAATTCACCCCTCCACTTT.

V gene TRBV7-9 combines with J gene TRBJ2-1; the D gene is possibly TRBD1 (5 bases). Germline V gene data show CDR1 as SEHNR and CDR2 as FQNEAQ (reference sequence). Trimming stripped 5 bases from V and 9 bases from J, with 8 bases between. The CDR3 contains 11 residues. The DNA for the CDR3 is TGTGCCAGCAGCCTTAGGGGTGAGCAGTTCTTC. Translation: CASSLRGEQFF.